These 30 T cell receptor beta chains came from one sample sequenced in a study of beta chain features in type 1 diabetes. The study reverse transcribed the entire isolated RNA, so it sequenced expressed TCRB transcripts. Data came from immunoSEQ multiplex PCR; TCRdb stores just in-frame clones and leaves some out. Of about 320,000 clones in the sample, 13% to 15% were seen once. The specimen was central memory CD4+ T cells from blood. Every receptor here comes from a man between 25 and 39 years old in good health.

In this sample, this clone turned up once. The V gene is TRBV18, the J gene TRBJ1-4; D is perhaps TRBD1 (5 bases). The CDR3 has 14 residues. Germline V CDR1 and CDR2: KGHSH, LQKENI. With 3 bases removed from V and 4 bases from J, the gap between germline ends came to 9 bases. The DNA for the CDR3 is TGTGCCAGCTCACCGCAGGGACTTAATGAAAAACTGTTTTTT. Translation gives CASSPQGLNEKLFF. Full variable domain (outside the CDR3, taken from reference TRBV18 and TRBJ1-4): NAGVMQNPRHLVRRRGQEARLRCSPMKGHSHVYWYRQLPEEGLKFMVYLQKENIIDESGMPKERFSAEFPKEGPSILRIQQVVRGDSAAYFCASSPQGLNEKLFFGSGTQLSVL.

This clone was counted a few times. Sequence at one end of the junction differs from germline and may be a read error. This chain joins TRBV6-1 and TRBJ2-1; 11 bases are a match to TRBD2. This CDR3 is 15 amino acids long. Germline V gene data show CDR1 as MNHNS and CDR2 as SASEGT. The CDR3: CASSEALRSGRGLLF. The CDR3 DNA follows: TGTGCCAGCAGTGAAGCGCTTCGTAGCGGGAGGGGGCTGCTCTTC.

This chain joins TRBV5-1 and TRBJ2-5, with D unclear. The CDR3 has 13 residues. The germline gives CDR1 SGHRS, CDR2 YFSETQ. V shed 5 bases and J shed 1 base, with 9 bases lying between them. CDR3: CASSWYVQETQYF. The CDR3 DNA reads as TGCGCCAGCAGTTGGTACGTCCAAGAGACCCAGTACTTC. Based on the CDR3 plus reference TRBV5-1 and TRBJ2-5, the full variable domain is KAGVTQTPRYLIKTRGQQVTLSCSPISGHRSVSWYQQTPGQGLQFLFEYFSETQRNKGNFPGRFSGRQFSNSRSEMNVSTLELGDSALYLCASSWYVQETQYFGPGTRLLVL.

At least ten counts were recorded for this clone. A junction boundary mismatches the germline segment, possibly from a read error. In DNA form, the CDR3 reads TGTGCCACCAGCCCGAGGGGCGGGAGGTTCAATGAGCAGTTCTTC. This codes for CATSPRGGRFNEQFF. The chain combines TRBV7-3 with TRBJ2-1; TRBD2 matches 8 bases. Germline-derived CDR1 and CDR2 are SGHTA and FQGTGA. The CDR3 is made up of 15 amino acids.

The chain joins TRBV19 to TRBJ1-2, with a possible D match to TRBD1 (5 bases). The CDR3 totals 15 residues. CDR1 LNHDA and CDR2 SQIVND come from the germline V gene (reference sequence). The V and J ends lost 3 bases and 6 bases respectively, with 17 bases between them. This CDR3 reads CASSIPQGRWNGYTF. CDR3 DNA sequence: TGTGCCAGTAGTATTCCGCAGGGACGTTGGAATGGCTACACCTTC.

This clone was counted a few times. This chain connects TRBV10-2 to TRBJ1-1, with TRBD1 matching over 10 bases. J was trimmed by 5 bases and V by 6 bases; bases with no gene match: 3. Germline CDR1 and CDR2: WSHSY and SAAADI. The CDR3 extends over 13 amino acids. In DNA, the CDR3 is TGCGCCAGCAGCGACAGGGGGCAAACTGAAGCTTTCTTT. It is translated as CASSDRGQTEAFF.

The sample holds a few counts of this clone. This chain links TRBV27 with TRBJ2-5; 10 nucleotides match TRBD1. With 6 bases clipped from V and 7 bases from J, the junction kept 8 bases outside the gene matches. The CDR3 has 14 amino acids. Germline CDR1 is MNHEY and CDR2 is SMNVEV (reference sequence). CDR3 in amino acids: CASRRDRGGVTQYF. In nucleotides, the CDR3 is TGTGCCAGCAGACGGGACAGGGGTGGGGTGACCCAGTACTTC.

This clone has just a few counts. V gene TRBV5-1 combines with J gene TRBJ1-4; 7 nucleotides agree with TRBD1. The V and J ends lost 3 bases and 5 bases, in that order; junction bases with no gene match: 4. Germline V lookup: CDR1 SGHRS, CDR2 YFSETQ. This CDR3 region has 14 residues. For the CDR3, the DNA is TGCGCCAGCAGCTCGGGACAGATAAATGAAAAACTGTTTTTT. This gives the protein CASSSGQINEKLFF.

This clone was recorded a few times. The chain uses TRBV5-4 and TRBJ2-7; D is possibly TRBD1 (6 bases). Germline V CDR1 and CDR2: SGHNT, YYREEE (reference sequence). Deletions cut 3 bases from V and 1 base from J, with 8 bases between. The CDR3 extends over 13 amino acids. CDR3 DNA sequence: TGTGCCAGCAGCTCAACAGGGTCCTACGAGCAGTACTTC. Its translation: CASSSTGSYEQYF.

The V call is TRBV9, the J call TRBJ1-1; 7 nucleotides line up with TRBD1. Germline lookup yields CDR1 SGDLS and CDR2 YYNGEE. The CDR3 spans 15 residues. The V segment lost 4 bases and the J segment 0 bases; nucleotides outside the gene matches: 6. CDR3 nucleotide sequence: TGTGCCAGCAGCCCACGGACAGGTGTGAACACTGAAGCTTTCTTT. Translation gives CASSPRTGVNTEAFF.

The J gene is TRBJ2-1, the V gene TRBV10-2, with unresolved D. V was cut by 7 bases and J by 0 bases, with 4 bases left in between. The germline CDR1 and CDR2 sequences are WSHSY and SAAADI. This CDR3 has 12 amino acids. The CDR3 loop reads CASISSYNEQFF. CDR3 in DNA: TGCGCCAGCATTAGCTCCTACAATGAGCAGTTCTTC.

Only a few counts were recorded for this clone. The chain carries TRBV7-8 and TRBJ1-1; D remains unclear. Per the germline V gene, CDR1 is SGHVS and CDR2 is FQNEAQ. Trimming stripped 5 bases from V and 5 bases from J, with 15 bases between. The CDR3 runs to 14 residues. For the CDR3, the DNA is TGTGCCAGCAGCCCGGACCCGGGGAGGACTGAAGCTTTCTTT. Its translation is CASSPDPGRTEAFF. Full variable domain (rest looked up from reference TRBV7-8 and TRBJ1-1): GAGVSQSPRYKVAKRGQDVALRCDPISGHVSLFWYQQALGQGPEFLTYFQNEAQLDKSGLPSDRFFAERPEGSVSTLKIQRTQQEDSAVYLCASSPDPGRTEAFFGQGTRLTVV.

The CDR3 DNA reads as TGCGCCAGCAGCCAAGACCCGCCCTCAGGGACTGGAAACACCATATATTTT. This codes for CASSQDPPSGTGNTIYF. The rearrangement links TRBV4-3 to TRBJ1-3; weak D call: TRBD1 (5 bases). This CDR3 comprises 17 residues. The V gene lost 0 bases and the J gene lost 2 bases, with 14 bases spanning the gap. CDR1 LGHNA and CDR2 YSLEER come from the germline V gene.

This clone was observed a few times. The rearrangement links TRBV27 to TRBJ2-1, with 9 bases that match TRBD2. The CDR3 extends over 13 amino acids. V gave up 7 bases and J gave up 4 bases; unmatched junction bases: 2. Germline CDR1 and CDR2: MNHEY and SMNVEV (reference sequence). The CDR3 DNA follows: TGTGCCAGCACGCTAGCGGGATACAATGAGCAGTTCTTC. Translating it yields CASTLAGYNEQFF.

The rearrangement joins TRBV6-1 to TRBJ1-1; D unresolved. Trimming cost V 6 bases and J 4 bases, with 15 bases left between them. Germline V lookup: CDR1 MNHNS, CDR2 SASEGT. The CDR3 runs 14 residues. The CDR3 spells CASRHGITGTEAFF. CDR3 nucleotide sequence: TGTGCCAGCAGACACGGGATCACGGGCACTGAAGCTTTCTTT.

In its sample, this clone was seen a few times. This chain uses TRBV4-1 with TRBJ2-4; D may be TRBD1 or TRBD2 (5 bases each). Germline V gives CDR1 MGHRA, CDR2 YSYEKL. The CDR3 loop spans 18 amino acids. The V and J ends lost 5 bases and 3 bases respectively, with 23 bases between them. CDR3 DNA sequence: TGCGCCAGCAGCATGCCGCCCTCTGGCCTTGGGGGCAAAAACATTCAGTACTTC. As protein: CASSMPPSGLGGKNIQYF.

The chain recombines TRBV15 with TRBJ1-2; D gene uncertain. V was shortened by 0 bases and J by 4 bases, with 12 bases between the two germline ends. The CDR3 length is 15 residues. Germline V gives CDR1 LNHNV, CDR2 YYDKDF (reference sequence). CDR3 sequence (DNA): TGTGCCACCAGCAGAGAAAACCCCGGCCTCTATGGCTACACCTTC. It encodes CATSRENPGLYGYTF.

The J gene is TRBJ1-5, the V gene TRBV15, with 7 bases lining up with TRBD1. The V segment lost 5 bases and the J segment 6 bases; nucleotides outside the gene matches: 7. CDR1 is LNHNV and CDR2 is YYDKDF in the germline V gene (reference sequence). There are 14 residues in the CDR3. DNA of the CDR3: TGTGCCACCAGCGGGGGACAGCCGTCTCAGCCCCAGCATTTT. Residues: CATSGGQPSQPQHF.

This clone was detected a few times. The V call is TRBV9, the J call TRBJ2-1; possible D gene TRBD2, 6 bases. This CDR3 region has 15 residues. The germline V gene has CDR1 SGDLS and CDR2 YYNGEE. V lost 0 bases, J lost 6 bases, and 13 bases lay in between. CDR3 DNA sequence: TGTGCCAGCAGCGTAGAGGGAGGTTTGGCCAATGAGCAGTTCTTC. Translated, it gives CASSVEGGLANEQFF.

In its sample, this clone was seen a few times. This chain joins TRBV7-2 and TRBJ2-3, with TRBD2 identical over 8 bases. Trimming removed 5 bases from V and 1 base from J; junction bases left unmatched: 2. CDR3 length: 14 amino acids. Germline lookup yields CDR1 SGHTA and CDR2 FQGNSA. This CDR3 is CASSQAGGTDTQYF. The CDR3 DNA reads TGTGCCAGCAGCCAAGCGGGAGGCACAGATACGCAGTATTTT.

This clone was seen more than once but under ten times. The chain has TRBV5-6 and TRBJ2-2, with 7 bases that match TRBD2. CDR3 size: 13 residues. Germline V gene sequence: CDR1 SGHDT, CDR2 YYEEEE. Trimming took 5 bases from V and 6 from J; bases not matched to a gene: 4. DNA for the CDR3: TGTGCCAGCAGGGCAGCGGGGCCCGGGGAGCTGTTTTTT. This gives the protein CASRAAGPGELFF.

This clone has just a few counts. The chain recombines TRBV4-1 with TRBJ1-5; tentative D call: TRBD1 (6 bases). The V end was cut by 0 bases, the J end by 3 bases, with 15 bases between. This CDR3 is 17 amino acids long. Germline V CDR1 and CDR2: MGHRA, YSYEKL. The CDR3 protein is CASSQDLPGAINQPQHF. The CDR3 region has the DNA TGCGCCAGCAGCCAAGATCTTCCGGGGGCGATCAATCAGCCCCAGCATTTT.

The chain combines TRBV10-3 with TRBJ1-1; D not resolved. The germline gives CDR1 ENHRY, CDR2 SYGVKD. The CDR3 has 11 amino acids. With 6 bases removed from V and 5 bases from J, the gap between germline ends came to 7 bases. DNA of the CDR3: TGTGCCATCAGAGGAGGTACTGAAGCTTTCTTT. Translating it yields CAIRGGTEAFF.

The chain uses TRBV4-1 and TRBJ1-1, with 7 bases that match TRBD1. The V and J ends lost 1 base and 1 base, in that order; junction bases with no gene match: 6. The CDR3 runs 16 residues. Germline V lookup: CDR1 MGHRA, CDR2 YSYEKL. The CDR3 nucleotides read TGCGCCAGCAGCCAAGGACAGGGACGGGCGAACACTGAAGCTTTCTTT. Protein sequence: CASSQGQGRANTEAFF.

This clone came up a few times. The gene calls are TRBV30 and TRBJ2-1, with D perhaps TRBD1 (5 bases). V dropped 0 bases and J dropped 6 bases, with 9 bases sitting between them. The CDR3 spans 13 residues. Germline assignment: CDR1 GTSNPN and CDR2 SVGIG (reference sequence). The DNA of the CDR3 is TGTGCCTGGAGTGTAGGGGTCAGCAATGAGCAGTTCTTC. Its translation: CAWSVGVSNEQFF.

The sample holds a few counts of this clone. One junction end does not reproduce the germline sequence, and a read error may be involved. The gene calls are TRBV6-5 and TRBJ1-2; TRBD1 is a possible D gene (5 bases). CDR3 size: 15 residues. Germline V gene lookup returns CDR1 MNHEY and CDR2 SVGAGI. The CDR3 sequence is CAISGDRTRIYGYTF. CDR3 DNA sequence: TGTGCCATCAGTGGGGACCGGACCCGGATCTATGGCTACACCTTC.

This clone was observed a few times. This sequence may be a read error, since a much larger clone differs from it by one base. The J gene is TRBJ1-2, the V gene TRBV6-1, with D uncertain. The germline V gene has CDR1 MNHNS and CDR2 SASEGT. The V end was cut by 8 bases, the J end by 3 bases, with 4 bases between. The CDR3 length is 10 residues. In DNA, the CDR3 is TGTGCCAGCGGGGACTATGGCTACACCTTC. Translation gives CASGDYGYTF.

This clone was observed a handful of times. V is TRBV6-1 and J is TRBJ1-2; the match to TRBD1 covers 7 bases. Germline loops: CDR1 MNHNS, CDR2 SASEGT. J was trimmed by 4 bases and V by 4 bases; bases with no gene match: 12. The CDR3 covers 16 residues. The CDR3 protein is CASSGSVTGIIYGYTF. CDR3 DNA sequence: TGTGCCAGCAGTGGGAGTGTGACAGGGATAATCTATGGCTACACCTTC.

The V and J genes are TRBV5-1 and TRBJ2-5; the D is unclear. The CDR3 has 13 amino acids. Germline V lookup: CDR1 SGHRS, CDR2 YFSETQ. The V end was cut by 1 base, the J end by 5 bases, with 9 bases between. This CDR3 reads CASSLRPRETQYF. The DNA for the CDR3 is TGCGCCAGCAGCTTGAGGCCGCGGGAGACCCAGTACTTC.

V is TRBV10-3 and J is TRBJ2-7, with TRBD2 identical over 13 bases. This CDR3 is 16 amino acids long. Germline V CDR1 and CDR2: ENHRY, SYGVKD. CDR3 in DNA: TGTGCCAGCAGTTCGGGACTAGCGGGATGTCAGGACGAGCAGTACGTC. Translating gives CASSSGLAGCQDEQYV.